Following are 14 T cell receptor beta chains from one sample sequenced in a study of long-term antiretroviral therapy in people with HIV. The libraries were made with immunoSEQ v3.0 at survey level. Clones were sequenced by immunoSEQ multiplex PCR, and TCRdb holds only the in-frame ones, with some missing. The sample has tens of thousands of clones, 90% to 95% seen once. Here the sequenced sample was unsorted PBMCs, taken 3.7 years after starting antiretroviral therapy. The receptors were gathered from a woman between 45 and 65 years old with HIV.

The rearrangement uses TRBV7-2 and TRBJ1-1, with D maybe TRBD1 (5 bases). Trimming took 9 bases from V and 4 from J, leaving 15 bases between them. The CDR3 runs to 13 residues. CDR1 and CDR2 from the germline V gene are SGHTA and FQGNSA. CDR3 amino acids: CASSRGWATEAFF. The CDR3 nucleotides read TGTGCCAGTTCGAGGGGTTGGGCCACTGAAGCTTTCTTT. Full variable domain (outside the CDR3, taken from reference TRBV7-2 and TRBJ1-1): GAGVSQSPSNKVTEKGKDVELRCDPISGHTALYWYRQSLGQGLEFLIYFQGNSAPDKSGLPSDRFSAERTGGSVSTLTIQRTQQEDSAVYLCASSRGWATEAFFGQGTRLTVV.

This chain links TRBV27 with TRBJ2-3; possible D gene TRBD2, 6 bases. Between the trimmed V and J ends, which lost 5 bases and 0 bases, there was a span of 15 bases. The CDR3 has 16 amino acids. The germline CDR1 and CDR2 sequences are MNHEY and SMNVEV (reference sequence). This CDR3 reads CASSPSSGRSTDTQYF. The CDR3 DNA reads as TGTGCCAGCAGTCCATCGAGCGGGCGTAGCACAGATACGCAGTATTTT.

The CDR3 nucleotides are TGTGCCAGTACTATCGACTCCGGAAACACCATATATTTT. It encodes CASTIDSGNTIYF. V is TRBV19 and J is TRBJ1-3; D call uncertain. Trimming shortened V by 7 bases and J by 4 bases, and 11 bases separated the two germline ends. The V gene's germline CDR1 is LNHDA and CDR2 SQIVND (reference sequence). The CDR3 runs 13 residues.

The chain couples TRBV4-1 to TRBJ1-2; 10 nucleotides match TRBD1. V trimming: 7 bases; J trimming: 3 bases; junction bases outside the gene matches: 14. There are 17 residues in the CDR3. Germline lookup yields CDR1 MGHRA and CDR2 YSYEKL. The CDR3 reads CASTKNNRDRGDYGYTF. CDR3 bases: TGCGCCAGCACAAAAAATAACCGGGACAGGGGCGACTATGGCTACACCTTC.

The V and J genes are TRBV14 and TRBJ1-3, with D unclear. Between the trimmed V and J ends, which lost 3 bases and 0 bases, there was a span of 12 bases. Germline CDR1 reads SGHDN; CDR2 reads FVKESK. This CDR3 is built from 16 residues. Here the CDR3 DNA reads TGTGCCAGCAGCCACAGCGGAGGACTCTCTGGAAACACCATATATTTT. Translated, it gives CASSHSGGLSGNTIYF.

The chain links TRBV19 to TRBJ1-5; the D is unclear. The CDR3 totals 14 residues. Trimming shortened V by 4 bases and J by 9 bases, and 16 bases separated the two germline ends. Germline CDR1 reads LNHDA; CDR2 reads SQIVND (reference sequence). The CDR3 is CASSTSGSVSPQHF. The CDR3 bases are TGTGCCAGTAGTACCTCCGGTTCAGTGTCGCCCCAGCATTTT.

The rearrangement links TRBV2 to TRBJ2-2; TRBD1 aligns across 10 bases. This CDR3 has 15 amino acids. J lost 3 bases, V lost 6 bases, and 4 bases had no gene match. Per germline, CDR1 SNHLY and CDR2 FYNNEI. This CDR3 is CASRDRGPYTGELFF. The CDR3, as DNA: TGTGCCAGCAGAGACAGGGGGCCGTACACCGGGGAGCTGTTTTTT.

The rearrangement links TRBV5-1 to TRBJ1-1, with D perhaps matching TRBD1 (6 bases). CDR3 size: 13 residues. Trimming stripped 3 bases from V and 0 bases from J, with 6 bases between. Germline CDR1 SGHRS, CDR2 YFSETQ. The CDR3 loop is CASSWTVNTEAFF. For the CDR3, the DNA is TGCGCCAGCAGCTGGACAGTGAACACTGAAGCTTTCTTT.

The chain uses TRBV25-1 and TRBJ1-6; D may be TRBD1 (5 bases). The CDR3 is 12 residues long. Germline loops: CDR1 MGHDK, CDR2 SYGVNS. Trimming took off 2 bases at V and 15 bases at J, with 11 bases between the two ends. CDR3 nucleotide sequence: TGTGCCAGCAGTGAACAGGGCGGCCTCCTCCACTTT. Encoded protein: CASSEQGGLLHF. The full variable domain, rest sourced from reference TRBV25-1 and TRBJ1-6, is EADIYQTPRYLVIGTGKKITLECSQTMGHDKMYWYQQDPGMELHLIHYSYGVNSTEKGDLSSESTVSRIRTEHFPLTLESARPSHTSQYLCASSEQGGLLHFGNGTRLTVT.

The chain uses TRBV7-3 and TRBJ2-6, with D uncertain. V lost 4 bases, J lost 3 bases, and 22 bases lay in between. Germline V lookup: CDR1 SGHTA, CDR2 FQGTGA. This CDR3 is built from 19 residues. The CDR3 protein is CASSSRPDPAGFGANVLTF. CDR3 DNA sequence: TGTGCCAGCAGCTCGAGACCGGACCCAGCAGGCTTTGGGGCCAACGTCCTGACTTTC.

This chain uses TRBV6-6 with TRBJ1-2, with 9 bases fitting TRBD1. The V and J ends lost 7 bases and 10 bases, in that order; junction bases with no gene match: 10. In germline, CDR1 is MNHNY, CDR2 SVGAGI (reference sequence). The CDR3 length is 13 residues. This chain's CDR3 is CASNSGDREAYTF. As DNA, the CDR3 is TGTGCCAGCAATTCGGGGGACAGGGAAGCCTACACCTTC.

The genes are TRBV25-1 and TRBJ2-1; TRBD1 agrees at 10 bases. The length of the CDR3 is 15 residues. V shed 5 bases and J 7 bases; nucleotides not matched to a gene: 8. CDR1 is MGHDK, CDR2 SYGVNS, per germline. The CDR3 loop reads CASSSSDRGRNEQFF. The CDR3 region has the DNA TGTGCCAGCAGTAGCTCGGACAGGGGGAGGAATGAGCAGTTCTTC. Filled out from reference TRBV25-1 and TRBJ2-1, the complete variable domain reads EADIYQTPRYLVIGTGKKITLECSQTMGHDKMYWYQQDPGMELHLIHYSYGVNSTEKGDLSSESTVSRIRTEHFPLTLESARPSHTSQYLCASSSSDRGRNEQFFGPGTRLTVL.

This clone appeared a single time. The chain combines TRBV12-5 with TRBJ2-7; D might be TRBD1 (5 bases). CDR1 and CDR2 from the germline V gene are LGHNT and FRNRAP. CDR3 length: 13 residues. Trimming left V 0 bases short and J 7 bases short, with 10 bases between. The CDR3 DNA sequence: TGTGCTAGTGGTTTGGTACTGGGGCAGGAGCAGTACTTC. Translation: CASGLVLGQEQYF. Looking up the rest from reference TRBV12-5 and TRBJ2-7 gives the full variable domain: DARVTQTPRHKVTEMGQEVTMRCQPILGHNTVFWYRQTMMQGLELLAYFRNRAPLDDSGMPKDRFSAEMPDATLATLKIQPSEPRDSAVYFCASGLVLGQEQYFGPGTRLTVT.

The V and J genes are TRBV5-1 and TRBJ1-4; TRBD1 matches at 8 bases. This CDR3 spans 16 amino acids. The germline gives CDR1 SGHRS, CDR2 YFSETQ. Trimming removed 4 bases from V and 6 bases from J; junction bases left unmatched: 11. The CDR3 loop is CASSPGQGATDEKLFF. In nucleotides, the CDR3 is TGCGCCAGCAGCCCCGGACAGGGAGCGACGGATGAAAAACTGTTTTTT.